This entry lists 21 T cell receptor beta chains sequenced from one sample in a study of CD8 T cells in ankylosing spondylitis. One entry per CDR3 protein, called by TCRdb with MiXCR from the 5' RACE reads. The data show 150,000 to 250,000 distinct CDR3 sequences, roughly 13% seen once. The sequenced sample was blood, either unsorted or a sorted T cell fraction (not recorded which). These receptors all come from a male donor with ankylosing spondylitis or in good health (not recorded which).

This clonotype was detected only a few times. The chain uses TRBV20-1 and TRBJ1-5; TRBD1 matches at 8 bases. Looked up from germline, CDR1 is DFQATT and CDR2 is SNEGSKA (reference sequence). V lost 5 bases to trimming and J lost 7 bases; unmatched junction nucleotides: 10. This CDR3 is built from 14 residues. Here the CDR3 reads CSAPFDRGGQPQHF. The CDR3 nucleotides read TGCAGTGCTCCTTTCGACAGGGGAGGACAGCCCCAGCATTTT.

The V gene is TRBV30, the J gene TRBJ2-4; D unresolved. CDR1 and CDR2 from the germline V gene are GTSNPN and SVGIG (reference sequence). The V end lost 1 base, the J end lost 4 bases, and 5 bases lay between the germline ends. CDR3 length: 12 amino acids. The CDR3 sequence is CAWSDPKNIQYF. CDR3 nucleotides: TGTGCCTGGAGTGATCCGAAAAACATTCAGTACTTC.

This clonotype was detected ten times or more. V gene TRBV7-2 combines with J gene TRBJ2-7; D not certain. The germline V gene encodes CDR1 SGHTA and CDR2 FQGNSA. The germline V and J ends were trimmed by 2 bases and 1 base, with 9 bases remaining between them. The length of the CDR3 is 14 residues. The CDR3: CASSLIVASYEQYF. The CDR3 DNA reads TGTGCCAGCAGCTTAATTGTGGCATCCTACGAGCAGTACTTC. The whole variable domain, filled in from reference TRBV7-2 and TRBJ2-7, reads GAGVSQSPSNKVTEKGKDVELRCDPISGHTALYWYRQSLGQGLEFLIYFQGNSAPDKSGLPSDRFSAERTGGSVSTLTIQRTQQEDSAVYLCASSLIVASYEQYFGPGTRLTVT.

This chain connects TRBV12-3 or TRBV12-4 to TRBJ1-1; no reliable D call. CDR3 length: 15 residues. The V and J ends lost 3 bases and 0 bases respectively, with 11 bases between them. CDR3 bases: TGTGCCAGCAGTTTGGTCCCCGGGCTGAACACTGAAGCTTTCTTT. This translates into CASSLVPGLNTEAFF.

A few counts support this clonotype. This chain links TRBV11-3 with TRBJ2-1; a possible D gene is TRBD2 (7 bases). The CDR3 runs 14 residues. Between the trimmed V and J ends, which lost 4 bases and 7 bases, there was a span of 14 bases. Germline loops: CDR1 SGHNT, CDR2 YENEEA. The DNA for the CDR3 is TGTGCCAGCAGCTCGGGGGGCAGCGAGAATGAGCAGTTCTTC. Its protein product is CASSSGGSENEQFF.

This clonotype occurred many times. This rearrangement joins TRBV11-2 to TRBJ1-1; D is perhaps TRBD1 (6 bases). The V end was cut by 2 bases, the J end by 1 base, with 8 bases between. The CDR3 is 14 residues long. Germline loops: CDR1 SGHAT, CDR2 FQNNGV. The CDR3 region is CASSLMDRNTEAFF. The CDR3 DNA reads as TGTGCCAGCAGCTTAATGGACAGGAACACTGAAGCTTTCTTT.

The chain recombines TRBV6-1 with TRBJ2-7; D gene uncertain. V was clipped by 3 bases and J by 4 bases, with 7 bases between them. The CDR3 has 12 amino acids. Germline V gene sequence: CDR1 MNHNS, CDR2 SASEGT. CDR3 region: CASSETAYEQYF. CDR3 coding DNA: TGTGCCAGCAGTGAGACCGCGTACGAGCAGTACTTC.

This clonotype was picked up many times. V and J are TRBV7-2 and TRBJ1-2; a possible D gene is TRBD1 (6 bases). Germline values: CDR1 SGHTA, CDR2 FQGNSA. Trimming left V 3 bases short and J 5 bases short, with 16 bases between. The CDR3 is 15 amino acids. Here the CDR3 reads CASSFTGSPLYGYTF. CDR3 DNA sequence: TGTGCCAGCAGCTTTACAGGGTCCCCGCTTTATGGCTACACCTTC.

This chain uses TRBV24-1 with TRBJ1-4; TRBD1 is a possible D gene (6 bases). The V gene's germline CDR1 is KGHDR and CDR2 SFDVKD. Trimming removed 5 bases at V and 0 bases at J, with 15 bases between. This CDR3 is built from 17 residues. The CDR3 reads CATSARIQGSTNEKLFF. CDR3 nucleotide sequence: TGTGCCACCAGTGCCCGTATACAGGGTTCAACTAATGAAAAACTGTTTTTT.

The rearrangement joins TRBV27 to TRBJ2-1; weak D call: TRBD2 (6 bases). Trimming removed 4 bases from V and 8 bases from J, with 12 bases in between. CDR1 and CDR2 (germline): MNHEY, SMNVEV (reference sequence). The CDR3 is made up of 13 amino acids. In DNA form, the CDR3 reads TGTGCCAGCAGTTCCGGGACTTATGATGAGCAGTTCTTC. Its translation: CASSSGTYDEQFF.

The chain employs TRBV11-2 and TRBJ2-7, with D hard to call. From germline, CDR1 is SGHAT and CDR2 FQNNGV. V was trimmed by 2 bases and J by 7 bases, leaving 15 bases between them. The CDR3 runs 14 residues. CDR3 nucleotide sequence: TGTGCCAGCAGCTTACAGAGTGTGGGTATGGAGCAGTACTTC. It translates to CASSLQSVGMEQYF.

A few counts support this clonotype. As DNA, the CDR3 is TGCAGCGTTGTGAACAGGGAGGAGCGGGCGGGCGAAGCTTTCTTT. It encodes CSVVNREERAGEAFF. V usage is TRBV29-1 and J usage is TRBJ1-1; D may be TRBD1 (6 bases). The CDR3 has 15 amino acids. Germline V gene data show CDR1 as SQVTM and CDR2 as ANQGSEA. V lost 4 bases, J lost 8 bases, and 23 bases lay in between.

Remarks on this clonotype: This may be a read error, as it is one base from a much larger clone. The V gene is TRBV5-1, the J gene TRBJ2-2; 9 nucleotides match TRBD1. The CDR3 is 16 residues long. Germline V gene sequence: CDR1 SGHRS, CDR2 YFSETQ. The DNA of the CDR3 is TGCGCCAGCAGCTTCGCAGGGACAGGGACCACCGGGGAGCGGTTTTTT. Translation: CASSFAGTGTTGERFF.

In its sample, this clonotype was seen many times. The chain employs TRBV12-3 or TRBV12-4 and TRBJ1-1, with 7 bases that match TRBD1. The CDR3 is 13 residues long. The V gene end was trimmed by 7 bases and the J gene end by 4 bases; junction bases not matched to a gene: 6. CDR3 DNA sequence: TGTGCCAGCACCGAGACAGGGAGCACTGAAGCTTTCTTT. It is translated as CASTETGSTEAFF.

This clonotype appeared many times. This chain links TRBV4-1 with TRBJ2-6; 7 nucleotides match TRBD1. Germline V gives CDR1 MGHRA, CDR2 YSYEKL. J was trimmed by 5 bases and V by 6 bases; bases with no gene match: 7. The CDR3 has 15 amino acids. The CDR3 protein is CASSRTGPWANVLTF. The CDR3, as DNA: TGCGCCAGCAGTCGGACAGGCCCCTGGGCCAACGTCCTGACTTTC.

The gene calls are TRBV5-1 and TRBJ2-7, with D possibly TRBD2 on 6 matching bases. The V end lost 4 bases, the J end lost 3 bases, and 8 bases lay between the germline ends. This CDR3 spans 12 amino acids. The germline V gene has CDR1 SGHRS and CDR2 YFSETQ. CDR3 sequence: CASSGTDYEQYF. The CDR3 coding sequence is TGCGCCAGCAGCGGGACTGACTACGAGCAGTACTTC.

The chain recombines TRBV20-1 with TRBJ2-3; D is undetermined. The CDR3 is made up of 16 amino acids. Germline CDR1 reads DFQATT; CDR2 reads SNEGSKA (reference sequence). The V and J ends lost 1 base and 1 base respectively, with 15 bases between them. The CDR3 nucleotides read TGCAGTGCTAGAGCCTCAGAGGCTCCGGGCACAGATACGCAGTATTTT. It translates to CSARASEAPGTDTQYF.

V usage is TRBV5-5 and J usage is TRBJ2-5; tentative D call: TRBD1 (5 bases). Germline loops: CDR1 SGHKS, CDR2 YYEKEE (reference sequence). The CDR3 covers 15 residues. Trimming pared 0 bases from V and 4 bases from J, leaving 13 bases between. CDR3 residues: CASSLAPGIGETQYF. The CDR3 coding sequence is TGTGCCAGCAGCTTGGCCCCAGGGATCGGAGAGACCCAGTACTTC.

This clonotype was counted a few times. J is TRBJ2-7 and V is TRBV3-1; D is perhaps TRBD2 (5 bases). V was trimmed by 3 bases and J by 3 bases, leaving 18 bases between them. The CDR3 length is 16 residues. CDR1 LGHDT and CDR2 YNNKEL come from the germline V gene (reference sequence). CDR3 protein: CASSHGPPEAVYEQYF. The CDR3 nucleotides are TGTGCCAGCAGCCACGGACCGCCGGAGGCGGTCTACGAGCAGTACTTC.

The chain joins TRBV2 to TRBJ2-3; 10 bases line up with TRBD2. CDR1 is SNHLY and CDR2 is FYNNEI in the germline V gene. V lost 7 bases, J lost 3 bases, and 7 bases stayed unmatched. The CDR3 totals 15 residues. This chain's CDR3 is CASTHRAGGTDTQYF. In nucleotides, the CDR3 is TGTGCCAGCACCCACAGAGCGGGGGGGACAGATACGCAGTATTTT. Variable domain in full (rest from reference TRBV2 and TRBJ2-3): EPEVTQTPSHQVTQMGQEVILRCVPISNHLYFYWYRQILGQKVEFLVSFYNNEISEKSEIFDDQFSVERPDGSNFTLKIRSTKLEDSAMYFCASTHRAGGTDTQYFGPGTRLTVL.

V usage is TRBV7-9 and J usage is TRBJ2-1; D is uncertain. Between the trimmed V and J ends, which lost 1 base and 3 bases, there was a span of 10 bases. The CDR3 consists of 15 residues. Per the germline V gene, CDR1 is SEHNR and CDR2 is FQNEAQ (reference sequence). CDR3 residues: CASSLELPVYNEQFF. CDR3 bases: TGTGCCAGCAGCTTAGAACTCCCTGTCTACAATGAGCAGTTCTTC. The variable domain in full, with the rest retrieved from reference TRBV7-9 and TRBJ2-1, is DTGVSQNPRHKITKRGQNVTFRCDPISEHNRLYWYRQTLGQGPEFLTYFQNEAQLEKSRLLSDRFSAERPKGSFSTLEIQRTEQGDSAMYLCASSLELPVYNEQFFGPGTRLTVL.